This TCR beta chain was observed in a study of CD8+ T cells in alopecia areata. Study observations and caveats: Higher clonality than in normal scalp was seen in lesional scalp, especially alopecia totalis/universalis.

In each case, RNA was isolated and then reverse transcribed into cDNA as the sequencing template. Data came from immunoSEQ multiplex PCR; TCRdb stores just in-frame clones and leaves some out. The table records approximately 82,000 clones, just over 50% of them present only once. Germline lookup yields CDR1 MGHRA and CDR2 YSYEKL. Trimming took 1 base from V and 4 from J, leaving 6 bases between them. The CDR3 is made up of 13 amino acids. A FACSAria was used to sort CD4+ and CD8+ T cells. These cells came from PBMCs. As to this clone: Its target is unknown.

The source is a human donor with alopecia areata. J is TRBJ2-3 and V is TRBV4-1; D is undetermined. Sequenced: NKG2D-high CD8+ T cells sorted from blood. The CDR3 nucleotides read TGCGCCAGCAGCCAAGTTGGGCCAGATACGCAGTATTTT. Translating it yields CASSQVGPDTQYF.